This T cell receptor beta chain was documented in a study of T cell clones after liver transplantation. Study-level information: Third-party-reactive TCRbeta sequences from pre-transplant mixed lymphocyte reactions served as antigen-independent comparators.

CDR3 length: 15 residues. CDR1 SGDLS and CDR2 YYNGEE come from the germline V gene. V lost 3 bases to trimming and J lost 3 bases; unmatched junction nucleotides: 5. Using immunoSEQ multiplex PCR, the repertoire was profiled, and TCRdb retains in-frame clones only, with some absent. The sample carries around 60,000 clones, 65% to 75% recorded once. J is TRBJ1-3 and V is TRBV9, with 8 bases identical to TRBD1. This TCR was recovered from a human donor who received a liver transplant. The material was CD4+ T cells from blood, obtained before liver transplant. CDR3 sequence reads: CASSAGDRGGNTIYF. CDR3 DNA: TGTGCCAGCAGCGCCGGAGACAGGGGTGGAAACACCATATATTTT. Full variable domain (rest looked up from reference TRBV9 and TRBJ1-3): DSGVTQTPKHLITATGQRVTLRCSPRSGDLSVYWYQQSLDQGLQFLIQYYNGEERAKGNILERFSAQQFPDLHSELNLSSLELGDSALYFCASSAGDRGGNTIYFGEGSWLTVV.